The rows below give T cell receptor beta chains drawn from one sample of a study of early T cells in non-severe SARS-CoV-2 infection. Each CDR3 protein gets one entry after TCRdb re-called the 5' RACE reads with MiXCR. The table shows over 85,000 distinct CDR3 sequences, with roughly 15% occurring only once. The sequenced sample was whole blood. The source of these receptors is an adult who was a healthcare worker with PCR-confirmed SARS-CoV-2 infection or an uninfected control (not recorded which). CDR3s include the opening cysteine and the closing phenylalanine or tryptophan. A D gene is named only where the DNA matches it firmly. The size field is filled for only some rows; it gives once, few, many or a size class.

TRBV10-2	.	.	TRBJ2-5	CASSPHHGPQETQYF	TGCGCCAGCAGTCCGCACCATGGACCCCAAGAGACCCAGTACTTC
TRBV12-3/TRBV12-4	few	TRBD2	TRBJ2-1	CASSLAWTSGVNEQFF	TGTGCCAGCAGTTTAGCGTGGACTAGCGGGGTCAATGAGCAGTTCTTC
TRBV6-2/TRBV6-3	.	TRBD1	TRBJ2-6	CASDRAHSGANVLTF	TGTGCCAGTGACAGGGCCCATTCTGGGGCCAACGTCCTGACTTTC
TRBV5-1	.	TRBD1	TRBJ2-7	CASSSPDRGYEQYF	TGCGCCAGCAGCTCCCCGGACAGGGGCTACGAGCAGTACTTC
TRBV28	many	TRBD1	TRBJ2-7	CASSPRTGRRDEQYF	TGTGCCAGCAGTCCTCGGACAGGGCGCCGGGACGAGCAGTACTTC
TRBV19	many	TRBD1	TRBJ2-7	CASSARRDRAYEQYF	TGTGCCAGTAGTGCCCGCCGGGACAGAGCCTACGAGCAGTACTTC
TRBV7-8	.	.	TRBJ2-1	CASSYGQPLSSYNEQFF	TGTGCCAGCAGCTACGGACAACCTCTGAGCTCCTACAATGAGCAGTTCTTC
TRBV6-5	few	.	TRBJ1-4	CASSSTGGSEKLFF	TGTGCCAGCAGCTCAACGGGGGGCAGTGAAAAACTGTTTTTT
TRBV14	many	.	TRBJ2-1	CASSPQPSWAYNEQFF	TGTGCCAGCAGTCCTCAGCCTTCATGGGCCTACAATGAGCAGTTCTTC
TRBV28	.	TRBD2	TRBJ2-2	CASSWGEGTTTGELFF	TGTGCCAGCAGCTGGGGAGAGGGGACTACCACCGGGGAGCTGTTTTTT
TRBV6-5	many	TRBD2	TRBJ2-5	CASSFTSGSQETQYF	TGTGCCAGCAGTTTCACTAGCGGGTCCCAAGAGACCCAGTACTTC
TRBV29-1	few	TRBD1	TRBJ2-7	CSYRDRGYEQYF	TGCAGCTACCGGGACAGGGGGTACGAGCAGTACTTC
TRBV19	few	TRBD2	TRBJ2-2	CASSPRREGTGELFF	TGTGCCAGTAGTCCCCGCAGGGAGGGCACCGGGGAGCTGTTTTTT
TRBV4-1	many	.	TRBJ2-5	CASSQVLARCGQETQYF	TGCGCCAGCAGCCAAGTTCTAGCGAGGTGCGGCCAAGAGACCCAGTACTTC
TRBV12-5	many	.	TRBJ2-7	CASGLVLGRDSASYEQYF	TGTGCTAGTGGTTTGGTACTGGGCCGGGACTCCGCGTCCTACGAGCAGTACTTC
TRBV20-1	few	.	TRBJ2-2	CSARGTNTGELFF	TGCAGTGCTAGGGGGACGAACACCGGGGAGCTGTTTTTT
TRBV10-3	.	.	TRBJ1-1	CAISGGNTEAFF	TGTGCCATCAGTGGGGGGAACACTGAAGCTTTCTTT
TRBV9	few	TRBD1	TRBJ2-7	CASSPGQGAPINEQYF	TGTGCCAGCAGCCCGGGACAGGGGGCGCCTATAAACGAGCAGTACTTC
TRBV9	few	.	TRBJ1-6	CASSAIQGGSPLHF	TGTGCCAGCAGCGCCATTCAGGGAGGTTCACCCCTCCACTTT
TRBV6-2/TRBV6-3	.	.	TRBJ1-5	CASSYGGVWLTGDRSNQPQHF	TGTGCCAGCAGTTATGGGGGAGTTTGGTTAACCGGGGATCGTAGCAATCAGCCCCAGCATTTT
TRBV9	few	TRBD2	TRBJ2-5	CASSVVAGRQETQYF	TGTGCCAGCAGCGTAGTAGCGGGCCGCCAAGAGACCCAGTACTTC
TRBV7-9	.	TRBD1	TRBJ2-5	CASSPRDREETQYF	TGTGCCAGCAGCCCCCGAGACAGGGAAGAGACCCAGTACTTC
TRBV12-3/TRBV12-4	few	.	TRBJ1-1	CASSLPGNTEAFF	TGTGCCAGCAGTTTACCTGGTAACACTGAAGCTTTCTTT
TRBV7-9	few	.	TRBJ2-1	CASNHRGSRRDNEQFF	TGTGCCAGCAACCATAGGGGGTCTAGACGGGACAATGAGCAGTTCTTC
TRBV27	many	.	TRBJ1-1	CASRGNMNTEAFF	TGTGCCAGCAGAGGTAACATGAACACTGAAGCTTTCTTT
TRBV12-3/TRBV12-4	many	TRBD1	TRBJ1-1	CASSSTGGVTEAFF	TGTGCCAGCAGTTCGACAGGGGGCGTGACTGAAGCTTTCTTT
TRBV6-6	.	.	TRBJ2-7	CASSYTRSGEQYF	TGTGCCAGCAGTTACACCCGATCGGGGGAGCAGTACTTC
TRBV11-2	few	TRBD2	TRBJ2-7	CASSLDRNLAGGPEQYF	TGTGCCAGCAGCTTAGATCGAAACCTAGCGGGAGGTCCCGAGCAGTACTTC